These T cell receptor beta chains were read from a single sample in a study of cytomegalovirus exposure and HLA in healthy donors. The method was immunoSEQ multiplex PCR; TCRdb's version includes in-frame clones alone and lacks a portion of them. The sample lists roughly 150,000 clones, 77% occurring once. The material sequenced was PBMCs. All receptors come from a male donor in good health and CMV-seronegative. Each CDR3 is given with its conserved first and last residue. A D gene is named only where the DNA matches it firmly. Only part of the rows carry a size: once, few, many, or a class if the clone is expanded.

cdr3_aa: CASSRSHTGTYGYTF; cdr3_nt: TGCGCCAGCAGCCGATCTCATACAGGGACCTATGGCTACACCTTC; v_call: TRBV4-1; d_call: .; clone_size: .; j_call: TRBJ1-2; cdr3_length: 15
cdr3_aa: CASGGGAYNEQFF; cdr3_nt: TGTGCCAGCGGCGGGGGGGCCTACAATGAGCAGTTCTTC; v_call: TRBV6-5; d_call: TRBD2; clone_size: few; j_call: TRBJ2-1; cdr3_length: 13
cdr3_aa: CASSQGYWGGLYEQYF; cdr3_nt: TGTGCCAGCAGCCAAGGTTACTGGGGTGGACTCTACGAGCAGTACTTC; v_call: TRBV14; d_call: .; clone_size: few; j_call: TRBJ2-7; cdr3_length: 16
cdr3_aa: CASSQEGTGNEKLFF; cdr3_nt: TGCGCCAGCAGCCAAGAGGGAACGGGGAATGAAAAACTGTTTTTT; v_call: TRBV4-1; d_call: .; clone_size: .; j_call: TRBJ1-4; cdr3_length: 15
cdr3_aa: CASSGTSGRVGYEQYF; cdr3_nt: TGCGCCAGCAGCGGGACTAGCGGGAGGGTAGGCTACGAGCAGTACTTC; v_call: TRBV5-1; d_call: TRBD2; clone_size: .; j_call: TRBJ2-7; cdr3_length: 16
cdr3_aa: CASSHNVAGIYEQYF; cdr3_nt: TGCGCCAGCAGCCACAACGTGGCAGGGATCTACGAGCAGTACTTC; v_call: TRBV4-3; d_call: .; clone_size: .; j_call: TRBJ2-7; cdr3_length: 15
cdr3_aa: CASSPGPGTYGYTF; cdr3_nt: TGTGCCAGCAGCCCTGGCCCCGGGACATATGGCTACACCTTC; v_call: TRBV7-2; d_call: .; clone_size: .; j_call: TRBJ1-2; cdr3_length: 14
cdr3_aa: CSVLAGGADTQYF; cdr3_nt: TGCAGCGTTCTAGCGGGAGGGGCAGATACGCAGTATTTT; v_call: TRBV29-1; d_call: TRBD2; clone_size: .; j_call: TRBJ2-3; cdr3_length: 13
cdr3_aa: CASSVKQGPYTEVFF; cdr3_nt: TGTGCCAGCAGTGTAAAGCAGGGGCCGTACACTGAAGTTTTCTTT; v_call: TRBV27; d_call: .; clone_size: .; j_call: TRBJ1-1; cdr3_length: 15
cdr3_aa: CASSYRGAGYGYTF; cdr3_nt: TGTGCCAGCAGCTACAGGGGCGCGGGGTATGGCTACACCTTC; v_call: TRBV5-6; d_call: TRBD1; clone_size: .; j_call: TRBJ1-2; cdr3_length: 14
cdr3_aa: CASSRDRGSGNTIYF; cdr3_nt: TGTGCCAGCAGCAGGGACAGGGGCTCTGGAAACACCATATATTTT; v_call: TRBV5-6; d_call: TRBD1; clone_size: .; j_call: TRBJ1-3; cdr3_length: 15
cdr3_aa: CASSLGTGSLYGYTF; cdr3_nt: TGTGCCAGCAGTTTAGGGACAGGGAGTCTGTATGGCTACACCTTC; v_call: TRBV27; d_call: TRBD1; clone_size: .; j_call: TRBJ1-2; cdr3_length: 15
cdr3_aa: CAISETTGDEQYF; cdr3_nt: TGTGCCATCAGTGAGACTACAGGGGACGAGCAGTACTTC; v_call: TRBV10-3; d_call: TRBD1; clone_size: .; j_call: TRBJ2-7; cdr3_length: 13
cdr3_aa: CASSLWGQGNNEQFF; cdr3_nt: TGTGCCAGCAGCTTATGGGGGCAGGGAAACAATGAGCAGTTCTTC; v_call: TRBV7-3; d_call: .; clone_size: .; j_call: TRBJ2-1; cdr3_length: 15
cdr3_aa: CASSPGTSRANVLTF; cdr3_nt: TGTGCCAGCAGCCCAGGGACATCCCGGGCCAACGTCCTGACTTTC; v_call: TRBV7-2; d_call: .; clone_size: .; j_call: TRBJ2-6; cdr3_length: 15
cdr3_aa: CASSRWTNEKLFF; cdr3_nt: TGTGCCAGTTCCCGGTGGACTAATGAAAAACTGTTTTTT; v_call: TRBV9; d_call: .; clone_size: once; j_call: TRBJ1-4; cdr3_length: 13
cdr3_aa: CASSQYRGFNGYTF; cdr3_nt: TGTGCCAGCAGCCAATACAGGGGATTCAATGGCTACACCTTC; v_call: TRBV14; d_call: TRBD1; clone_size: few; j_call: TRBJ1-2; cdr3_length: 14
cdr3_aa: CASSPPTGPFGEAQYF; cdr3_nt: TGTGCCAGCAGCCCCCCCACAGGGCCCTTCGGTGAGGCCCAGTACTTC; v_call: TRBV9; d_call: .; clone_size: once; j_call: TRBJ2-5; cdr3_length: 16
cdr3_aa: CASVGQGNTEAFF; cdr3_nt: TGTGCCAGCGTCGGACAGGGGAACACTGAAGCTTTCTTT; v_call: TRBV7-9; d_call: TRBD1; clone_size: many; j_call: TRBJ1-1; cdr3_length: 13
cdr3_aa: CASSIGLAGTGELFF; cdr3_nt: TGTGCCAGCAGCATTGGACTAGCGGGCACCGGGGAGCTGTTTTTT; v_call: TRBV5-6; d_call: TRBD2; clone_size: .; j_call: TRBJ2-2; cdr3_length: 15
cdr3_aa: CSVGGGQRNSYEQYF; cdr3_nt: TGCAGCGTTGGAGGGGGACAAAGGAACTCCTACGAGCAGTACTTC; v_call: TRBV29-1; d_call: .; clone_size: once; j_call: TRBJ2-7; cdr3_length: 15
cdr3_aa: CASSLGFLQETQYF; cdr3_nt: TGTGCCAGCAGCTTAGGATTTCTACAAGAGACCCAGTACTTC; v_call: TRBV11-2; d_call: .; clone_size: .; j_call: TRBJ2-5; cdr3_length: 14
cdr3_aa: CASSQEQGQGAQGEQFF; cdr3_nt: TGTGCCAGCAGCCAAGAGCAGGGACAGGGGGCGCAGGGCGAGCAGTTCTTC; v_call: TRBV4-2; d_call: TRBD1; clone_size: .; j_call: TRBJ2-1; cdr3_length: 17
cdr3_aa: CASSLQRVDTQYF; cdr3_nt: TGTGCCAGCAGTCTTCAGCGGGTAGATACGCAGTATTTT; v_call: TRBV6-5; d_call: .; clone_size: .; j_call: TRBJ2-3; cdr3_length: 13
cdr3_aa: CASSPRGGAGANVLTF; cdr3_nt: TGTGCCAGCAGCCCAAGGGGCGGGGCTGGGGCCAACGTCCTGACTTTC; v_call: TRBV7-6; d_call: .; clone_size: .; j_call: TRBJ2-6; cdr3_length: 16
cdr3_aa: CASSAPPGGTLTPPVEATDTQYF; cdr3_nt: TGTGCCAGCAGCGCGCCCCCGGGGGGGACCTTGACCCCCCCCGTCGAGGCCACAGATACGCAGTATTTT; v_call: TRBV9; d_call: TRBD2; clone_size: .; j_call: TRBJ2-3; cdr3_length: 23
cdr3_aa: CASSPLSYRAYNEQFF; cdr3_nt: TGTGCCAGCTCACCACTAAGTTACCGGGCCTACAATGAGCAGTTCTTC; v_call: TRBV18; d_call: .; clone_size: .; j_call: TRBJ2-1; cdr3_length: 16
cdr3_aa: CASSQGLPETQYF; cdr3_nt: TGTGCCAGCAGTCAGGGACTACCGGAGACCCAGTACTTC; v_call: TRBV6-6; d_call: TRBD2; clone_size: .; j_call: TRBJ2-5; cdr3_length: 13
cdr3_aa: CASSLVTASGGVYNEQFF; cdr3_nt: TGTGCCAGCAGCTTGGTTACGGCTAGCGGGGGAGTCTACAATGAGCAGTTCTTC; v_call: TRBV5-4; d_call: TRBD2; clone_size: .; j_call: TRBJ2-1; cdr3_length: 18
cdr3_aa: CASSVGQGSYGYTF; cdr3_nt: TGTGCCAGCAGCGTAGGACAGGGAAGCTATGGCTACACCTTC; v_call: TRBV9; d_call: TRBD1; clone_size: .; j_call: TRBJ1-2; cdr3_length: 14
cdr3_aa: CASSRGVGGETQYF; cdr3_nt: TGTGCCAGCAGCCGTGGGGTGGGAGGAGAGACCCAGTACTTC; v_call: TRBV5-8; d_call: .; clone_size: .; j_call: TRBJ2-5; cdr3_length: 14
cdr3_aa: CASRRQTGDIAKNIQYF; cdr3_nt: TGTGCCAGCCGAAGGCAAACAGGGGACATAGCCAAAAACATTCAGTACTTC; v_call: TRBV27; d_call: TRBD1; clone_size: .; j_call: TRBJ2-4; cdr3_length: 17
cdr3_aa: CASSLGSGLKNSNEQFF; cdr3_nt: TGTGCCAGCAGCTTGGGATCAGGCCTAAAGAACTCCAATGAGCAGTTCTTC; v_call: TRBV5-8; d_call: .; clone_size: .; j_call: TRBJ2-1; cdr3_length: 17
cdr3_aa: CSSSLGTSAMGDTQYF; cdr3_nt: TGTTCCAGCAGCTTAGGAACTAGCGCGATGGGGGATACGCAGTATTTT; v_call: TRBV7-9; d_call: TRBD2; clone_size: .; j_call: TRBJ2-3; cdr3_length: 16
cdr3_aa: CASSLQGGMADTQYF; cdr3_nt: TGTGCCAGCAGCTTGCAGGGTGGGATGGCAGATACGCAGTATTTT; v_call: TRBV7-2; d_call: .; clone_size: .; j_call: TRBJ2-3; cdr3_length: 15
cdr3_aa: CASSYSQASGRNEQFF; cdr3_nt: TGTGCCAGCAGTTACTCCCAGGCTAGCGGGAGGAATGAGCAGTTCTTC; v_call: TRBV6-6; d_call: TRBD2; clone_size: .; j_call: TRBJ2-1; cdr3_length: 16
cdr3_aa: CASSLRQAQDYGYTF; cdr3_nt: TGTGCCAGCAGCTTGCGGCAGGCGCAAGACTATGGCTACACCTTC; v_call: TRBV5-5; d_call: .; clone_size: .; j_call: TRBJ1-2; cdr3_length: 15
cdr3_aa: CSVRPGKKAGYTF; cdr3_nt: TGCAGCGTTCGCCCAGGGAAAAAGGCTGGCTACACCTTC; v_call: TRBV29-1; d_call: .; clone_size: .; j_call: TRBJ1-2; cdr3_length: 13
cdr3_aa: CASSTSSGAPGQQFF; cdr3_nt: TGTGCCAGCAGTACGAGTAGCGGGGCCCCGGGGCAGCAGTTCTTC; v_call: TRBV7-2; d_call: TRBD2; clone_size: .; j_call: TRBJ2-1; cdr3_length: 15
cdr3_aa: CASSQAGTREQFF; cdr3_nt: TGTGCCAGCAGCCAGGCCGGGACTAGGGAGCAGTTCTTC; v_call: TRBV4-2; d_call: TRBD2; clone_size: .; j_call: TRBJ2-1; cdr3_length: 13
cdr3_aa: CASSEGKHPSYEQYF; cdr3_nt: TGTGCCAGCAGTGAAGGAAAGCACCCCTCCTACGAGCAGTACTTC; v_call: TRBV2; d_call: .; clone_size: .; j_call: TRBJ2-7; cdr3_length: 15
cdr3_aa: CASSLSSGVTDTQYF; cdr3_nt: TGTGCCAGCAGCTTATCTAGCGGGGTCACAGATACGCAGTATTTT; v_call: TRBV7-9; d_call: TRBD2; clone_size: .; j_call: TRBJ2-3; cdr3_length: 15
cdr3_aa: CASSEVPGSEKLFF; cdr3_nt: TGCGCCAGCAGTGAGGTCCCGGGATCCGAAAAACTGTTTTTT; v_call: TRBV10-2; d_call: .; clone_size: few; j_call: TRBJ1-4; cdr3_length: 14
cdr3_aa: CASSLAGGGNTGELFF; cdr3_nt: TGTGCCAGCAGCTTAGCTGGCGGGGGGAACACCGGGGAGCTGTTTTTT; v_call: TRBV11-3; d_call: TRBD2; clone_size: .; j_call: TRBJ2-2; cdr3_length: 16
cdr3_aa: CASSFRTGPTYEQYF; cdr3_nt: TGTGCCAGCAGCTTCAGGACAGGGCCAACCTACGAGCAGTACTTC; v_call: TRBV11-1; d_call: TRBD1; clone_size: .; j_call: TRBJ2-7; cdr3_length: 15
cdr3_aa: CASSESLAGTYEQYF; cdr3_nt: TGTGCCAGCAGTGAATCTCTAGCGGGGACCTACGAGCAGTACTTC; v_call: TRBV2; d_call: TRBD2; clone_size: .; j_call: TRBJ2-7; cdr3_length: 15
cdr3_aa: CASSLTGDGYTF; cdr3_nt: TGTGCCAGCAGCTTAACAGGGGATGGCTACACCTTC; v_call: TRBV7-3; d_call: .; clone_size: .; j_call: TRBJ1-2; cdr3_length: 12
cdr3_aa: CASTLRGSGVYEQYF; cdr3_nt: TGTGCCAGCACCTTACGTGGGAGTGGGGTCTACGAGCAGTACTTC; v_call: TRBV7-9; d_call: .; clone_size: .; j_call: TRBJ2-7; cdr3_length: 15
cdr3_aa: CAISRGGIEADTQYF; cdr3_nt: TGTGCCATTTCCCGCGGGGGGATTGAGGCAGATACGCAGTATTTT; v_call: TRBV10-3; d_call: TRBD2; clone_size: .; j_call: TRBJ2-3; cdr3_length: 15
cdr3_aa: CASSSRGATGELFF; cdr3_nt: TGTGCTAGCAGCTCAAGGGGTGCCACCGGGGAGCTGTTTTTT; v_call: TRBV7-7; d_call: .; clone_size: .; j_call: TRBJ2-2; cdr3_length: 14
cdr3_aa: CASGRDPGSYNEQFF; cdr3_nt: TGCGCCAGCGGGAGGGACCCTGGCTCCTACAATGAGCAGTTCTTC; v_call: TRBV5-1; d_call: TRBD2; clone_size: .; j_call: TRBJ2-1; cdr3_length: 15
cdr3_aa: CASSLTGMHTEAFF; cdr3_nt: TGTGCCAGCAGTTTGACAGGGATGCACACTGAAGCTTTCTTT; v_call: TRBV6-5; d_call: TRBD1; clone_size: .; j_call: TRBJ1-1; cdr3_length: 14
cdr3_aa: CASSRTGGPEELFF; cdr3_nt: TGTGCCAGCAGCCGGACAGGGGGCCCCGAGGAACTGTTTTTT; v_call: TRBV6-6; d_call: TRBD1; clone_size: .; j_call: TRBJ1-4; cdr3_length: 14
cdr3_aa: CASMTRTYEQYF; cdr3_nt: TGTGCCAGCATGACTAGAACCTACGAGCAGTACTTC; v_call: TRBV2; d_call: .; clone_size: .; j_call: TRBJ2-7; cdr3_length: 12
cdr3_aa: CASSLGARTGELFF; cdr3_nt: TGTGCCAGCAGTTTAGGGGCACGGACCGGGGAGCTGTTTTTT; v_call: TRBV27; d_call: .; clone_size: .; j_call: TRBJ2-2; cdr3_length: 14
cdr3_aa: CSVGQGNIQYF; cdr3_nt: TGCAGCGTTGGACAGGGGAACATTCAGTACTTC; v_call: TRBV29-1; d_call: TRBD1; clone_size: .; j_call: TRBJ2-4; cdr3_length: 11
cdr3_aa: CSVLGQFSGANVLTF; cdr3_nt: TGCAGCGTTTTGGGACAGTTCTCTGGGGCCAACGTCCTGACTTTC; v_call: TRBV29-1; d_call: TRBD1; clone_size: .; j_call: TRBJ2-6; cdr3_length: 15
cdr3_aa: CASSPWASGNQETQYF; cdr3_nt: TGCGCCAGCAGCCCCTGGGCTAGCGGGAACCAAGAGACCCAGTACTTC; v_call: TRBV5-1; d_call: TRBD2; clone_size: few; j_call: TRBJ2-5; cdr3_length: 16
cdr3_aa: CASSLGTGVINEQYF; cdr3_nt: TGTGCCAGCAGTTTGGGGACAGGGGTGATCAACGAGCAGTACTTC; v_call: TRBV27; d_call: TRBD1; clone_size: .; j_call: TRBJ2-7; cdr3_length: 15